This is a list of T cell receptor beta chains from one sample in a study of blood T cell repertoires in COVID-19. Assay: immunoSEQ multiplex PCR; the TCRdb copy retains only in-frame clones and omits some. The sample yields about 160,000 clones, approximately 87% seen once. Sequenced: PBMCs or T cells enriched from blood (not recorded which). The receptors shown here come from a woman between 50 and 59 years old who had recovered from COVID-19. Both conserved end residues are trimmed from each CDR3. For some rows the clone size is stated as once, few or many, or as a class when expanded; others skip it.

v_call clone_size cdr3_length cdr3_aa
TRBV14 NA 11 ASSHGGLYEQY
TRBV11-2 NA 13 ASSSSRDTNYGYT
TRBV4-2 once 15 ASSPRTSGGTIGELF
TRBV7-9 NA 11 ASSEQGDQPQH
TRBV13 NA 15 ASSSRGQGAPNQPQH
TRBV5-1 once 11 ASLEDRVYEQY
TRBV5-6 NA 13 ASSFGTTLGGELF
TRBV5-6 NA 11 ASSLGRNTEAF
TRBV7-2 NA 13 ASLFPGHQNTEAF
TRBV5-1 NA 12 ATSGQGITGELF
TRBV30 NA 11 ARDQGRNEKLF
TRBV3-1/TRBV3-2 NA 13 ASSQSLNNAYEQY
TRBV7-2 NA 12 ASSLAGDGYGYT
TRBV18 NA 13 ASSPGTASNYGYT
TRBV6-5 once 12 ASSRGLLYNEQF
TRBV7-9 NA 9 ASSLQIGAF
TRBV9 NA 12 ASTRGGGMNEQF
TRBV9 NA 13 ASSHFDSSNTEAF
TRBV6-5 NA 14 ASSYSTGIRGNTIY
TRBV3-1/TRBV3-2 NA 13 ASSNLAGLSYEQY
TRBV18 NA 14 ASSPQRVMDTGELF
TRBV18 NA 15 ASSLAGEGGSGNTIY